This is a list of T cell receptor beta chains from one sample in a study of CD8+ T cells in alopecia areata. This table comes from immunoSEQ multiplex PCR, and its TCRdb copy is limited to in-frame clones, with some not included. The data show 60,000 to 90,000 clones, about 71% seen once. The sequencing here drew on CD8+ T cells sorted from blood, taken at week 24, from a patient treated with tofacitinib. All receptors derive from a human donor with alopecia areata. Both conserved end residues are part of each CDR3.

v_call	j_call	cdr3_aa
TRBV27	TRBJ2-7	CASSAAGSYEQYF
TRBV30	TRBJ1-5	CAWSVPALGTAVISNQPQHF
TRBV9	TRBJ2-1	CASSVGRNGGFYNEQFF
TRBV7-9	TRBJ2-6	CASSLGQGANVLTF
TRBV2	TRBJ2-1	CASSEAQEQGEQFF
TRBV29-1	TRBJ1-2	CSVESGQPTNYGYTF
TRBV11-2	TRBJ2-7	CASSFGLIYSYEQYF
TRBV19	TRBJ2-5	CASSADRGQETQYF
TRBV11-2	TRBJ1-2	CASSSVDMTYGYTF
TRBV6-5	TRBJ2-1	CASRNGQGREQFF
TRBV5-4	TRBJ2-5	CASSPGLEGTETQYF
TRBV23-1	TRBJ2-3	CARPPLRGTQYF
TRBV5-1	TRBJ2-5	CASSFISGAFQETQYF
TRBV27	TRBJ1-5	CASSVIAGSSNQPQHF
TRBV19	TRBJ1-6	CASSPRLDRVLHF
TRBV5-1	TRBJ2-5	CASRAGEETQYF
TRBV7-9	TRBJ1-2	CASSSTTGTLHGYTF
TRBV9	TRBJ2-5	CASSVGTTSGGETQYF
TRBV29-1	TRBJ1-6	CSVEDRKRGINSPLHF
TRBV4-1	TRBJ1-6	CASSHRQGPLHF
TRBV29-1	TRBJ2-2	CSAEPDTGELFF
TRBV4-3	TRBJ1-1	CASSPGRSGTEAFF
TRBV13	TRBJ1-1	CASSLEGRGTEAFF
TRBV2	TRBJ2-7	CAIRAGPPYEQYF
TRBV30	TRBJ2-1	CAWFGGTLDEQFF
TRBV7-9	TRBJ1-2	CASSGVPSGGYTF
TRBV9	TRBJ2-3	CASSEGASGGDTQYF
TRBV4-3	TRBJ2-7	CASSQERLAGDYEQYF
TRBV4-3	TRBJ2-3	CASSGPGGPSRDTQYF
TRBV27	TRBJ2-1	CASSSAGNSYNEQFF
TRBV4-1	TRBJ2-7	CASSQVLQGPYEQYF
TRBV27	TRBJ2-2	CASSPRNTGELFF
TRBV30	TRBJ2-7	CACLRRDTIAEQYF
TRBV15	TRBJ2-1	CATSRDTRATYNEQFF
TRBV5-4	TRBJ2-7	CASSSDFSYEQYF
TRBV5-4	TRBJ1-3	CASSFGTGNTIYF
TRBV5-1	TRBJ1-1	CASSYRTGNTEAFF
TRBV5-1	TRBJ2-3	CASSFLGVASSTDTQYF
TRBV15	TRBJ2-7	CATSRGTSSYEQYF
TRBV2	TRBJ2-7	CASSELAGRYEQYF
TRBV29-1	TRBJ2-2	CSARTSDTGELFF
TRBV4-2	TRBJ2-5	CASSQDGQVTETQYF
TRBV29-1	TRBJ1-2	CSVEVGADYGYTF
TRBV5-1	TRBJ1-2	CASSLALDRVNYGYTF
TRBV7-9	TRBJ2-2	CASSTTGDPTGELFF
TRBV4-1	TRBJ2-5	CASSQEIWGYQETQYF
TRBV4-1	TRBJ2-7	CASSHEGGGAPYEQYF
TRBV15	TRBJ2-6	CATRGQGSANVLTF